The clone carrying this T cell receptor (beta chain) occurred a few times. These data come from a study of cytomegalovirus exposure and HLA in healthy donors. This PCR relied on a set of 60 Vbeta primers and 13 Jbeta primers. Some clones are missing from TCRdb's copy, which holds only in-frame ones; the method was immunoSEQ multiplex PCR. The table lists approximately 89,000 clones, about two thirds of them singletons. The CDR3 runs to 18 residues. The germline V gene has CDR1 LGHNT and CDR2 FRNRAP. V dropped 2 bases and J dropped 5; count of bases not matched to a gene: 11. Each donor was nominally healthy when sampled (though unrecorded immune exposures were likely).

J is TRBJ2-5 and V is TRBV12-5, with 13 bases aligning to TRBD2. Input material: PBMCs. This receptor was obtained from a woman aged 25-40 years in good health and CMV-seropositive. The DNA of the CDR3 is TGTGCTAGTGGTTTGACTAGCGGGGGGGACCTACCCCAGGAGACCCAGTACTTC. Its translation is CASGLTSGGDLPQETQYF.